This TCR beta chain stems from a study of T cells after yellow fever vaccination. Findings and limits, study-wide: Clonotypes appearing in both CD4 and CD8 compartments existed, and their share was small. Once the booster was given, most primary-vaccination clones reappeared, at just over 95% for CD4 and roughly 86% for CD8.

For this clonotype: Its specificity is not known.

Conversion of TCR transcripts into cDNA relied on 5'RACE template switching, which added a universal primer site and UMIs. TCRdb recomputed calls from the 5' RACE reads with MiXCR, one row per CDR3 protein. The repertoire consists of 300,000 to 350,000 distinct CDR3 sequences, with around 11% occurring once and the leading ten covering less than 3.5%. CDR3 length: 16 residues. The V gene's germline CDR1 is SGHTA and CDR2 FQGNSA. V was pared by 1 base and J by 3 bases, with 2 bases of the junction left unmatched. This sequence was found in a man aged 18 to 35 who received the YFV17D yellow fever vaccine. Sequenced here: CD4+ T cells sorted from PBMCs, sampled 45 days after the yellow fever booster vaccination. J is TRBJ2-2 and V is TRBV7-2, with 10 bases that match TRBD2. The CDR3: CASSLVSGGYTGELFF. The CDR3 DNA is TGTGCCAGCAGCTTAGTTAGCGGGGGGTACACCGGGGAGCTGTTTTTT.